The 20 T cell receptor beta chains below were found in one sample sequenced in a study of OX40 agonist ivuxolimab in advanced cancers. Method: immunoSEQ multiplex PCR; TCRdb's copy keeps in-frame clones and lacks some. Found here are over 65,000 clones, roughly 91% of them singletons; the top ten hold about 1.8%. Sequenced material: CD4+ or CD8+ T cells sorted from blood, taken in a trial of the OX40 agonist ivuxolimab. The receptors come from an adult with an advanced solid tumor such as melanoma, head and neck, liver or kidney cancer.

The rearrangement links TRBV7-2 to TRBJ2-2, with D possibly called TRBD1 or TRBD2 (5 bases each). This CDR3 is built from 15 residues. Per the germline V gene, CDR1 is SGHTA and CDR2 is FQGNSA. Trimming pared 0 bases from V and 7 bases from J, leaving 12 bases between. The CDR3 nucleotides are TGTGCCAGCAGCTTAGCGGTACGGGACGGCGGGGAGCTGTTTTTT. Amino acid sequence: CASSLAVRDGGELFF.

V is TRBV4-1 and J is TRBJ2-1; the match to TRBD2 covers 11 bases. V was pared by 0 bases and J by 13 bases, with 8 bases of the junction left unmatched. Germline V lookup: CDR1 MGHRA, CDR2 YSYEKL. The CDR3 runs to 15 residues. The chain's CDR3 is CASSQDERLAGKQFF. CDR3 sequence (DNA): TGCGCCAGCAGCCAAGATGAAAGACTAGCGGGAAAACAGTTCTTC.

This chain connects TRBV5-1 to TRBJ1-1; the match to TRBD1 covers 11 bases. CDR3 length: 17 amino acids. CDR1 SGHRS and CDR2 YFSETQ come from the germline V gene. J lost 0 bases, V lost 4 bases, and 8 bases had no gene match. The CDR3 reads CASSQTGTGGMNTEAFF. CDR3 bases: TGCGCCAGCAGCCAAACCGGGACAGGGGGAATGAACACTGAAGCTTTCTTT.

This clone was seen just once. The V gene is TRBV5-8, the J gene TRBJ1-1, with 8 bases lining up with TRBD1. Germline V gives CDR1 SGHTS, CDR2 YDEGEE. V lost 4 bases to trimming and J lost 3 bases; unmatched junction nucleotides: 8. The CDR3 extends over 15 amino acids. CDR3 bases: TGTGCCAGCAGCCCCTATGTACAGGGGGACACTGAAGCTTTCTTT. Translated, it gives CASSPYVQGDTEAFF.

This clone was seen just once. The genes are TRBV7-2 and TRBJ2-3, with 9 bases matching TRBD2. With 3 bases clipped from V and 5 bases from J, the junction kept 6 bases outside the gene matches. Germline values: CDR1 SGHTA, CDR2 FQGNSA. This CDR3 is built from 15 residues. The CDR3 reads CASSFSGGAGDTQYF. The CDR3 DNA follows: TGTGCCAGCAGCTTTAGCGGGGGCGCGGGAGATACGCAGTATTTT.

The V and J genes are TRBV6-1 and TRBJ1-1, with D unresolved. This CDR3 region has 14 residues. The V end lost 5 bases, the J end lost 0 bases, and 10 bases lay between the germline ends. Germline V CDR1 and CDR2: MNHNS, SASEGT. In DNA, the CDR3 is TGTGCCAGCAGTACCGGGGTTATGAACACTGAAGCTTTCTTT. Translated, it gives CASSTGVMNTEAFF.

The V gene is TRBV11-2, the J gene TRBJ2-5; D might be TRBD1 (6 bases). V was clipped by 5 bases and J by 5 bases, with 18 bases between them. This CDR3 is 15 amino acids long. The germline gives CDR1 SGHAT, CDR2 FQNNGV. CDR3 DNA: TGTGCCAGCAGCACCTTTAGGACAGACGGGGAGACCCAGTACTTC. Encoded protein: CASSTFRTDGETQYF.

CDR3 in DNA: TGTGCCAGCAGCAAAGTTCTTTTGGACAGGTCTAGCGGGAGTTCCCACGAGCAGTACTTC. Amino acids: CASSKVLLDRSSGSSHEQYF. The chain joins TRBV21-1 to TRBJ2-7; TRBD2 is the table's D call and was not checked against the DNA. TRBV21-1 is an annotated pseudogene. This CDR3 spans 20 amino acids.

DNA for the CDR3: TGTGCCAGCAGCTGGACAGGGGGGGGAAAACTGTTTTTT. This codes for CASSWTGGGKLFF. The chain is built from TRBV2 and TRBJ1-4; 10 bases match TRBD1. From germline, CDR1 is SNHLY and CDR2 FYNNEI. V trimming: 6 bases; J trimming: 10 bases; junction bases outside the gene matches: 5. The CDR3 sequence is 13 residues long.

V gene TRBV9 combines with J gene TRBJ2-5; 15 bases are shared with TRBD2. J gave up 2 bases and V 4 bases, and 9 bases lay outside the gene matches. The germline CDR1 and CDR2 sequences are SGDLS and YYNGEE. The CDR3 runs 18 residues. The CDR3 DNA sequence: TGTGCCAGCAGCACAGGACTAGCGGGGGGGCGTGGGCAAGAGACCCAGTACTTC. It specifies CASSTGLAGGRGQETQYF.

The chain uses TRBV30 and TRBJ1-5; D not certain. CDR1 is GTSNPN, CDR2 SVGIG, per germline (reference sequence). The CDR3 totals 14 residues. Trimming shortened V by 2 bases and J by 0 bases, and 8 bases separated the two germline ends. The CDR3 nucleotides read TGTGCCTGGAGTTCTGGGGTTAGCAATCAGCCCCAGCATTTT. This codes for CAWSSGVSNQPQHF.

This clone was detected only once. The chain uses TRBV25-1 and TRBJ2-7; 10 nucleotides agree with TRBD2. The germline V gene encodes CDR1 MGHDK and CDR2 SYGVNS. Trimming took 8 bases from V and 5 from J; bases not matched to a gene: 6. This CDR3 spans 13 amino acids. The CDR3 loop reads CASALAGAHEQYF. The DNA of the CDR3 is TGTGCCAGCGCCCTAGCGGGAGCCCACGAGCAGTACTTC.

The chain uses TRBV29-1 and TRBJ2-7, with 12 bases fitting TRBD1. The CDR3 consists of 15 residues. CDR1 and CDR2 from the germline V gene are SQVTM and ANQGSEA. After removal of 6 bases from V and 5 bases from J, the junction contained 11 bases not matched to a gene. The CDR3 spells CSVRRKGQGAHEQYF. The CDR3 nucleotides are TGCAGCGTACGACGGAAGGGACAGGGGGCCCACGAGCAGTACTTC.

The CDR3 DNA follows: TGTGCCAGCAGCCCCCGAGCGGGGGACACAGATACGCAGTATTTT. It translates to CASSPRAGDTDTQYF. The chain employs TRBV7-3 and TRBJ2-3; the match to TRBD2 covers 8 bases. Germline V gives CDR1 SGHTA, CDR2 FQGTGA. The CDR3 contains 15 residues. V shed 5 bases, J shed 2 bases, and the junction held 6 bases outside the gene matches.

The chain uses TRBV7-9 and TRBJ2-5; TRBD2 matches 16 bases. V shed 4 bases, J shed 3 bases, and the junction held 2 bases outside the gene matches. This CDR3 comprises 16 residues. In germline, CDR1 is SEHNR, CDR2 FQNEAQ (reference sequence). The CDR3 loop reads CASSSGTSGREETQYF. The CDR3 coding sequence is TGTGCCAGCAGCTCCGGGACTAGCGGGAGGGAAGAGACCCAGTACTTC.

The chain has TRBV28 and TRBJ2-7, with D maybe TRBD1 (5 bases). Germline CDR1 MDHEN, CDR2 SYDVKM. V lost 3 bases and J lost 4, with 10 bases in between. The CDR3 contains 13 residues. The CDR3 reads CASSLGQGYEQYF. The CDR3 DNA is TGTGCCAGCAGTTTGGGGCAGGGTTACGAGCAGTACTTC.

This sequence joins TRBV7-8 and TRBJ1-6; no reliable D call. The germline CDR1 and CDR2 sequences are SGHVS and FQNEAQ. This CDR3 contains 15 residues. Between the trimmed V and J ends, which lost 1 base and 8 bases, there was a span of 12 bases. The CDR3 region has the DNA TGTGCCAGCAGCTTAGGCGGGCAGGCTTATTCACCCCTCCACTTT. Its translation: CASSLGGQAYSPLHF.

CDR3: CASSEQRETQYF. The CDR3 bases are TGCGCCAGCAGTGAGCAAAGGGAGACCCAGTACTTC. The chain recombines TRBV10-2 with TRBJ2-5; D not resolved. V was cut by 2 bases and J by 5 bases, with 6 bases left in between. The germline V gene has CDR1 WSHSY and CDR2 SAAADI. This CDR3 contains 12 residues.

The chain is built from TRBV5-1 and TRBJ1-2; TRBD1 agrees at 8 bases. The CDR3 covers 14 residues. CDR1 SGHRS and CDR2 YFSETQ come from the germline V gene. With V trimmed by 4 bases and J by 8 bases, 10 bases remained unmatched. The CDR3 here is CASSPTGGGGGYTF. The CDR3 DNA reads TGCGCCAGCAGCCCTACAGGGGGAGGTGGGGGCTACACCTTC.

This clone was observed a handful of times. This chain links TRBV10-1 with TRBJ2-1; D ambiguous. The CDR3 runs 15 residues. Germline loops: CDR1 WNHNN, CDR2 SYGVQD (reference sequence). Trimming removed 3 bases at V and 8 bases at J, with 17 bases between. The CDR3 loop is CASSDRQIGRDEQFF. As DNA, the CDR3 is TGCGCCAGCAGTGACCGTCAAATAGGTAGAGATGAGCAGTTCTTC.